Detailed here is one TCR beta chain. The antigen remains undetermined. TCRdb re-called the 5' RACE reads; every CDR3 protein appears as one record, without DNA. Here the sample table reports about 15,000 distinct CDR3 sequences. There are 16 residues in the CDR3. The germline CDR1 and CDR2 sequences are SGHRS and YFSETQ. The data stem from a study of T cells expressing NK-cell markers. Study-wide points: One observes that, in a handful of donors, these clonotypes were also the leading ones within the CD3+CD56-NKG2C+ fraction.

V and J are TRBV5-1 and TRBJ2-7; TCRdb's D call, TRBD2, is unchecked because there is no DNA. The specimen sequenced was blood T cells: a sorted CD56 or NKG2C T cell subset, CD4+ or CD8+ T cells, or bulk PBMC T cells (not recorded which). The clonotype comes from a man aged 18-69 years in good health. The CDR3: CASSLGDLAGFYEQYF.